The 3 T cell receptor beta chains below come from one sample, sequenced in a study of cytomegalovirus exposure and HLA in healthy donors. PCR employed 60 Vbeta and 13 Jbeta primers. Only in-frame clones appear in the TCRdb table, and some are missing; sequencing was by immunoSEQ multiplex PCR. The table records roughly 100,000 clones, 60% to 85% of them present only once. Sample: PBMCs. Receptor source: a male donor in good health and CMV-seropositive.

This clone was detected only a few times. The V gene is TRBV27, the J gene TRBJ1-2; TRBD1 matches 10 bases. CDR3 length: 13 amino acids. V shed 6 bases and J 4 bases; nucleotides not matched to a gene: 2. Germline lookup yields CDR1 MNHEY and CDR2 SMNVEV (reference sequence). CDR3 nucleotides: TGTGCCAGCAGACGGACAGGGGGCTATGGCTACACCTTC. It yields the protein CASRRTGGYGYTF.

This clone was recorded only once. The chain joins TRBV27 to TRBJ2-2; weak D call: TRBD2 (6 bases). The CDR3 extends over 14 amino acids. Trimming left V 8 bases short and J 1 base short, with 11 bases between. The germline V gene has CDR1 MNHEY and CDR2 SMNVEV (reference sequence). This chain's CDR3 is CASGRQMNTGELFF. The CDR3 DNA is TGTGCCAGCGGGAGGCAGATGAACACCGGGGAGCTGTTTTTT.

This chain connects TRBV29-1 to TRBJ1-1, with 9 bases aligning to TRBD1. Germline loops: CDR1 SQVTM, CDR2 ANQGSEA. This CDR3 has 11 residues. V was pared by 7 bases and J by 4 bases, with 1 base of the junction left unmatched. The CDR3 loop reads CSGQGGTEAFF. The DNA of the CDR3 is TGCAGCGGACAGGGGGGCACTGAAGCTTTCTTT.